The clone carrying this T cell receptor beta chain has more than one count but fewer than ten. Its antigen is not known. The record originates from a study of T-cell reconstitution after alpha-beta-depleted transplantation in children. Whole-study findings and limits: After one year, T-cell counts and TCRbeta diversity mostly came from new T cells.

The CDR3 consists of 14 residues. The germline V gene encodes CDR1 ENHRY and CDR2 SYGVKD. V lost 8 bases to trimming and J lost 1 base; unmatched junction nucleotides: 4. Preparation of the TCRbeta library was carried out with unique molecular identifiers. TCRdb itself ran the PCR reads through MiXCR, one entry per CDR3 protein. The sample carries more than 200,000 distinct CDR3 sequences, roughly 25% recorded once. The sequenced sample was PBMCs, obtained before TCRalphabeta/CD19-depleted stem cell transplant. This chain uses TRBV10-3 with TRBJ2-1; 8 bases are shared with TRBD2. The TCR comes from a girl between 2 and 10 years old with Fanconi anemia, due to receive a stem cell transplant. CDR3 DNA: TGTGCCATCTTTGCGGGAGGTTCCTACAATGAGCAGTTCTTC. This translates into CAIFAGGSYNEQFF.